A selection of T cell receptor beta chains follows, all from one sample in a study of regulatory T cells in long-lasting Graves disease. TCRdb re-called the multiplex PCR reads with MiXCR, one entry per CDR3 protein. Of 620,000 or so distinct CDR3 sequences detected, around 15% appear once; the ten largest clones hold around 18%. The data were also submitted as part of a second study, on T cells in Graves' hyperthyroidism and ophthalmopathy.

The material sequenced was peripheral blood mononuclear cells (PBMCs), taken at new diagnosis, from a patient treated with antithyroid drugs. Receptors were obtained from a woman in her twenties or thirties with Graves disease. Each CDR3 is given with its conserved first and last residue. A D gene is named only where the DNA matches it firmly. Rows may omit the clone size; those that give it use once, few, many or a size class.

clone_size	d_call	v_call	j_call	cdr3_nt	cdr3_aa
few	TRBD1	TRBV7-6	TRBJ2-6	TGTGCCAGCAGCCATAGGGCGTATAGACCGGGACAGGGGCACACTGGGGCCAACGTCCTGACTTTC	CASSHRAYRPGQGHTGANVLTF
.	.	TRBV6-1	TRBJ1-5	TGTGCCAGCAGGGACAACAGGGATGGGCAGCCCCAGCATTTT	CASRDNRDGQPQHF
many	.	TRBV11-1	TRBJ2-1	TGTGCCAGCAGCAGGGAGGAGCGACCCAATGAGCAGTTCTTC	CASSREERPNEQFF
.	.	TRBV19	TRBJ2-7	TGTGCCAGTAGTGACCGTGACGAGCAGTACTTC	CASSDRDEQYF
many	TRBD1	TRBV29-1	TRBJ2-7	TGCAGCGCGACAGGGGCGATCTCCTACGAGCAGTACTTC	CSATGAISYEQYF
.	.	TRBV27	TRBJ2-1	TGTGCCACCTCGACCCAGCGGAATGAGCAGTTCTTC	CATSTQRNEQFF
.	.	TRBV20-1	TRBJ2-1	TGCAGTGGAGGGTTGGAGGGCAGCTCCTACAATGAGCAGTTCTTC	CSGGLEGSSYNEQFF
.	TRBD2	TRBV19	TRBJ2-5	TGTGCCAGTAGCCGGGGACTAGCAGAGACCCAGTACTTC	CASSRGLAETQYF
.	.	TRBV6-1	TRBJ2-2	TGTGCCAGCAGTGATTTCCGAAATAACGGGGAGCTGTTTTTT	CASSDFRNNGELFF
many	TRBD1	TRBV12-3/TRBV12-4	TRBJ1-6	TGTGCCAGCAGTCCCCGTCGGAGACAGGGGTTCATGGATTCACCCCTCCACTTT	CASSPRRRQGFMDSPLHF
.	.	TRBV19	TRBJ1-2	TGTGCCAGTACTCCAGGGGCCTATGGCTACACCTTC	CASTPGAYGYTF
many	TRBD1	TRBV27	TRBJ1-5	TGTGCCAGCAGCGAATTAGGGACAGGGGGTGGTCAGCCCCAGCATTTT	CASSELGTGGGQPQHF
few	.	TRBV7-2	TRBJ2-5	TGTGCCAGCAGCTCCTGGCAAGGCGGGAAAGAGACCCAGTACTTC	CASSSWQGGKETQYF
.	TRBD2	TRBV10-1	TRBJ2-3	TGCGCCAGCAGTGAGCGGGTGACTAGCGGGAGCACAGATACGCAGTATTTT	CASSERVTSGSTDTQYF
many	TRBD2	TRBV24-1	TRBJ2-1	TGTGCCACCAGTGATACCCAACTAGCGGGAAGTTATGAGCAGTTCTTC	CATSDTQLAGSYEQFF
.	.	TRBV9	TRBJ2-5	TGTGCCAGCGGCGTAAGGGACCAAGAGACCCAGTACTTC	CASGVRDQETQYF
.	TRBD2	TRBV12-3/TRBV12-4	TRBJ2-3	TGTGCCAGCAGTTCGACTAGCGAACGCACAGATACGCAGTATTTT	CASSSTSERTDTQYF
.	TRBD1	TRBV9	TRBJ1-2	TGTGCCAGCAGCGTATCCGGACAGGGGGCATATTATGGCTACACCTTC	CASSVSGQGAYYGYTF
many	.	TRBV28	TRBJ2-3	TGTGCCAGCAGCCTCCCGGGACTGCGCACAGATACGCAGTATTTT	CASSLPGLRTDTQYF
.	.	TRBV19	TRBJ2-7	TGTGCCAGTAGTAATACAGGGTTCGAGCAGTACTTC	CASSNTGFEQYF
many	.	TRBV7-9	TRBJ2-3	TGTGCCAGCAGCTTAGCGGGAGCAGGAGATACGCAGTATTTT	CASSLAGAGDTQYF
many	TRBD2	TRBV2	TRBJ2-5	TGTGCCAGCAGGGGGACTAGCGCACGACAAGAGACCCAGTACTTC	CASRGTSARQETQYF
.	TRBD2	TRBV5-1	TRBJ2-1	TGCGCCAGCAGCTTGGGGGCTAGCGGGAGTAAAGGTAACAATGAGCAGTTCTTC	CASSLGASGSKGNNEQFF
many	.	TRBV27	TRBJ1-1	TGTGCCACGCGGGCCGCTCTAAGGGGGACTGAAGCTTTCTTT	CATRAALRGTEAFF
many	TRBD1	TRBV19	TRBJ1-5	TGTGCCAGCTCACGGCAGGGGGACAATCAGCCCCAGCATTTT	CASSRQGDNQPQHF
.	TRBD1	TRBV4-2	TRBJ1-2	TGTGCCAGCAGCCCACCGGCGGCAGGGGGCCGTGGTGGCTACACCTTC	CASSPPAAGGRGGYTF
many	.	TRBV20-1	TRBJ1-1	TGCAGTGCTAGAGAAGGTTTGAACACTGAAGCTTTCTTT	CSAREGLNTEAFF
.	TRBD1	TRBV7-2	TRBJ1-5	TGTGCCAGCAGCTTGGGGGACAGGGTGGGTCAGCCCCGGCATTTT	CASSLGDRVGQPRHF
many	.	TRBV7-2	TRBJ1-3	TGTGCCAGCAGCTTCTTAGGTTGGGTCGGTGACAGTCCCTCTGGAAACACCATATATTTT	CASSFLGWVGDSPSGNTIYF
.	.	TRBV30	TRBJ2-7	TGTGCCTGGTCTTCACAGGGCCACGAGCAGTACTTC	CAWSSQGHEQYF
many	.	TRBV11-1	TRBJ2-2	TGTGCCAGCAGCTCCGGGGAATACACCGGGGAGCTGTTTTTT	CASSSGEYTGELFF
.	TRBD2	TRBV7-3	TRBJ2-1	TGTGCCAGCAGCTTAAACCCCAGCGGGAGGGCCTACAATGAGCAGTTCTTC	CASSLNPSGRAYNEQFF
few	TRBD1	TRBV5-5	TRBJ1-1	TGTGCCAGCAGGAGAAACACAGGGGACTACACTGAAGCTTTCTTT	CASRRNTGDYTEAFF
.	.	TRBV25-1	TRBJ1-1	TGTGCCAGCAGTGGGGGGGGAGCTCGGACTGAAGCTTTCTTT	CASSGGGARTEAFF
.	TRBD1	TRBV20-1	TRBJ2-3	TGCAGTGCTAGGGATTTTAGGACAGGGGGAAGCACAGATACGCAGTATTTT	CSARDFRTGGSTDTQYF
.	.	TRBV30	TRBJ1-2	TGTGCCTGGGGACTACTCTTGGGTGGCTACACCTTC	CAWGLLLGGYTF
many	.	TRBV28	TRBJ1-2	TGTGCCAGCAGTTTAATTAGCTCGATCGGGGCTAGGGTCTATGGCTACACCTTC	CASSLISSIGARVYGYTF
few	.	TRBV20-1	TRBJ2-4	TGCAGTGCTAGAAACGTTCGGGGACACCACAACTTTCAGTACTTC	CSARNVRGHHNFQYF
few	TRBD1	TRBV24-1	TRBJ2-5	TGTGCCACCAGGTCGGGACAGCAAGAGACCCAGTACTTC	CATRSGQQETQYF
.	.	TRBV7-3	TRBJ2-1	TGTGCCAGCAGCTTAACTCCGATCGCGGAGCAGTTCTTC	CASSLTPIAEQFF